These 19 T cell receptor beta chains originate from one sample sequenced in a study of blood T cell repertoires in COVID-19. Some clones are missing from TCRdb's copy, which holds only in-frame ones; the method was immunoSEQ multiplex PCR. The repertoire includes roughly 100,000 clones, around 87% of them detected once, and 15% to 20% sits in the top ten. What was sequenced was peripheral blood. The receptor source for this set is a human donor in a cohort sampled during active COVID-19.

This clone was seen only once. The chain has TRBV28 and TRBJ1-2, with TRBD1 matching 8 bases. The CDR3 is 13 residues long. Germline V gene lookup returns CDR1 MDHEN and CDR2 SYDVKM. Trimming at V came to 8 bases and at J to 2 bases, leaving 4 bases not matched to a gene. The CDR3 sequence: CASGQGRNYGYTF. The CDR3 DNA reads as TGTGCCAGCGGACAGGGAAGGAACTATGGCTACACCTTC.

The chain combines TRBV5-6 with TRBJ2-7; the match to TRBD1 covers 12 bases. V lost 6 bases to trimming and J lost 4 bases; unmatched junction nucleotides: 17. Per germline, CDR1 SGHDT and CDR2 YYEEEE. This CDR3 region has 18 residues. The CDR3 spells CASTKTGQGASLRYEQYF. The CDR3 nucleotides are TGTGCCAGCACCAAGACGGGACAGGGGGCAAGTTTAAGGTACGAGCAGTACTTC.

The V gene is TRBV7-2, the J gene TRBJ2-5; D possibly corresponds to TRBD2 (6 bases). This CDR3 spans 13 amino acids. From germline, CDR1 is SGHTA and CDR2 FQGNSA. V gave up 4 bases and J gave up 5 bases, with 11 bases separating them. This chain's CDR3 is CASSWGVGETQYF. The CDR3 DNA is TGTGCCAGCAGCTGGGGGGTAGGGGAGACCCAGTACTTC.

The V call is TRBV3-1 (or the pseudogene TRBV3-2), the J call TRBJ2-1; TRBD2 agrees at 9 bases. This CDR3 comprises 15 residues. Germline V gene data show CDR1 as LGHDT and CDR2 as YNNKEL (reference sequence). Trimming took 8 bases from V and 4 from J; bases not matched to a gene: 9. The CDR3 DNA reads as TGTGCCAGCGCCCGGGAGGCGGGAGGGTACAATGAGCAGTTCTTC. This sequence encodes CASAREAGGYNEQFF.

As for this clone: The sample holds other DNA sequences that translate to the same CDR3. The chain has TRBV28 and TRBJ1-1; TRBD1 matches at 9 bases. The CDR3 loop spans 13 amino acids. CDR1 is MDHEN and CDR2 is SYDVKM in the germline V gene. V was clipped by 5 bases and J by 4 bases; unmatched bases: 2. Here the CDR3 DNA reads TGTGCCAGCAGTCTGGACAGGGGCACTGAAGCTTTCTTT. It translates to CASSLDRGTEAFF.

The genes are TRBV2 and TRBJ2-2, with D uncertain. With 3 bases removed from V and 13 bases from J, the gap between germline ends came to 15 bases. Germline assignment: CDR1 SNHLY and CDR2 FYNNEI. This CDR3 has 13 residues. The CDR3 sequence is CASSDSFKQRLFF. CDR3 in DNA: TGTGCCAGCAGTGACTCCTTTAAACAGAGGCTGTTTTTT.

The chain is built from TRBV28 and TRBJ2-7; 7 nucleotides agree with TRBD1. V dropped 5 bases and J dropped 2; count of bases not matched to a gene: 12. The CDR3 totals 16 residues. CDR1 is MDHEN, CDR2 SYDVKM, per germline. CDR3 nucleotide sequence: TGTGCCAGCAGTGCTCTTTCCGGGACAGCCCCCTACGAGCAGTACTTC. This sequence encodes CASSALSGTAPYEQYF.

The rearrangement joins TRBV16 to TRBJ2-2; 9 bases are a match to TRBD2. Germline V gene lookup returns CDR1 KGHSY and CDR2 FQNENV. The CDR3 totals 15 residues. J was trimmed by 2 bases and V by 4 bases; bases with no gene match: 2. The CDR3 DNA reads TGTGCCAGCAGCCGGCTAGCGGGAAACACCGGGGAGCTGTTTTTT. This codes for CASSRLAGNTGELFF. Drawing the rest from reference TRBV16 and TRBJ2-2, the complete variable domain is GEEVAQTPKHLVRGEGQKAKLYCAPIKGHSYVFWYQQVLKNEFKFLISFQNENVFDETGMPKERFSAKCLPNSPCSLEIQATKLEDSAVYFCASSRLAGNTGELFFGEGSRLTVL.

V gene TRBV7-2 combines with J gene TRBJ1-1; 9 nucleotides line up with TRBD1. The germline V gene encodes CDR1 SGHTA and CDR2 FQGNSA. The CDR3 has 16 residues. Trimming cost V 4 bases and J 4 bases; bases outside gene matches: 10. The CDR3 region has the DNA TGTGCCAGCAGCTATGGGACAGGGACGTTTGGCACTGAAGCTTTCTTT. This gives the protein CASSYGTGTFGTEAFF.

This clone appeared once. V usage is TRBV6-2 or TRBV6-3 and J usage is TRBJ2-7; maybe TRBD1 (6 bases). CDR3 size: 13 residues. Germline V gene lookup returns CDR1 MNHEY and CDR2 SVGEGT. Trimming stripped 5 bases from V and 6 bases from J, with 14 bases between. Written as DNA, the CDR3 is TGTGCCAGCAGTCCCAACAGGGTTGGCGAGCAGTACTTC. The encoded protein is CASSPNRVGEQYF.

The rearrangement joins TRBV5-6 to TRBJ2-1, with D perhaps TRBD1 (6 bases). The CDR3 has 13 amino acids. The V and J ends lost 5 bases and 6 bases respectively, with 12 bases between them. Germline values: CDR1 SGHDT, CDR2 YYEEEE. The CDR3: CASRRQAGNEQFF. DNA for the CDR3: TGTGCCAGCAGACGACAGGCGGGCAATGAGCAGTTCTTC. Drawing the rest from reference TRBV5-6 and TRBJ2-1, the complete variable domain is DAGVTQSPTHLIKTRGQQVTLRCSPKSGHDTVSWYQQALGQGPQFIFQYYEEEERQRGNFPDRFSGHQFPNYSSELNVNALLLGDSALYLCASRRQAGNEQFFGPGTRLTVL.

In DNA, the CDR3 is TGTGCCAGCAGTGAAGCGACAGGGGCCTATGGCTACACCTTC. It encodes CASSEATGAYGYTF. The chain joins TRBV2 to TRBJ1-2, with 8 bases lining up with TRBD1. Germline lookup yields CDR1 SNHLY and CDR2 FYNNEI. The V segment lost 0 bases and the J segment 4 bases; nucleotides outside the gene matches: 1. The CDR3 consists of 14 residues.

The rearrangement links TRBV7-2 to TRBJ2-4, with a possible D match to TRBD2 (6 bases). Germline assignment: CDR1 SGHTA and CDR2 FQGNSA. CDR3 length equals 14 residues. V was shortened by 5 bases and J by 6 bases, with 14 bases between the two germline ends. This chain's CDR3 is CASSLEEGTNIQYF. The CDR3 bases are TGTGCCAGCAGCCTAGAGGAGGGAACAAACATTCAGTACTTC.

The CDR3 here is CASSMIGGRVRYEQYF. In DNA, the CDR3 is TGTGCCAGTAGTATGATAGGAGGGAGGGTTCGGTACGAGCAGTACTTC. This sequence joins TRBV19 and TRBJ2-7; TRBD2 agrees at 7 bases. With V trimmed by 3 bases and J by 4 bases, 12 bases remained unmatched. Germline V CDR1 and CDR2: LNHDA, SQIVND (reference sequence). This CDR3 is 16 amino acids long.

The V gene is TRBV28, the J gene TRBJ1-3; 8 bases match TRBD1. CDR3 size: 15 residues. In germline, CDR1 is MDHEN, CDR2 SYDVKM. The trim removed 5 bases at V and 2 bases at J, leaving 5 bases unmatched. Here the CDR3 reads CASSRGQVTGNTIYF. Written as DNA, the CDR3 is TGTGCCAGCAGTCGGGGACAGGTCACTGGAAACACCATATATTTT. Combining the CDR3 with reference TRBV28 and TRBJ1-3 gives the whole variable domain DVKVTQSSRYLVKRTGEKVFLECVQDMDHENMFWYRQDPGLGLRLIYFSYDVKMKEKGDIPEGYSVSREKKERFSLILESASTNQTSMYLCASSRGQVTGNTIYFGEGSWLTVV.

This clone was seen more than once but under ten times. The rearrangement uses TRBV4-1 and TRBJ2-7, with D hard to call. CDR1 and CDR2 from the germline V gene are MGHRA and YSYEKL. The CDR3 is made up of 13 amino acids. V lost 1 base to trimming and J lost 3 bases, with 7 bases between them. CDR3: CASSQATVYEQYF. The CDR3 bases are TGCGCCAGCAGCCAAGCCACGGTCTACGAGCAGTACTTC.

The chain couples TRBV9 to TRBJ2-5; the D gene is possibly TRBD1 (5 bases). Trimming shortened V by 3 bases and J by 2 bases, and 17 bases separated the two germline ends. CDR3 size: 16 residues. CDR1 and CDR2 from the germline V gene are SGDLS and YYNGEE. This chain's CDR3 is CASSAHGQGVQETQYF. The DNA for the CDR3 is TGTGCCAGCAGCGCCCATGGGCAGGGTGTTCAAGAGACCCAGTACTTC.

The rearrangement links TRBV9 to TRBJ2-5; D uncertain. The CDR3 length is 16 residues. Trimming stripped 0 bases from V and 0 bases from J, with 12 bases between. The germline V gene encodes CDR1 SGDLS and CDR2 YYNGEE. The DNA for the CDR3 is TGTGCCAGCAGCGTAGGCCCCCAACGGGACCAAGAGACCCAGTACTTC. This translates into CASSVGPQRDQETQYF.

The chain couples TRBV27 to TRBJ2-1; possibly TRBD2 for D (7 bases). There are 14 residues in the CDR3. CDR1 MNHEY and CDR2 SMNVEV come from the germline V gene (reference sequence). Trimming left V 5 bases short and J 7 bases short, with 15 bases between. The chain's CDR3 is CASSLAAGVNEQFF. The CDR3 coding sequence is TGTGCCAGCAGTCTAGCGGCAGGGGTGAATGAGCAGTTCTTC.